This TCR beta chain derives from a study of shared clonotypes between healthy human individuals. Turning to the study itself: Every donor yielded three CD4 naive, three CD4 memory, two CD8 naive and one CD8 memory plate. Study findings and constraints: What limited the represented genetic and exposure-history diversity was the small number of donors.

Profiled with immunoSEQ multiplex PCR; TCRdb holds only in-frame clones, not every one. The table lists approximately 240,000 clones, just over 65% of them singletons. On this clone: No antigen is known for it.

Both subsets, CD45RA+ naive and CD45RA-negative memory, were split from the CD4+ cells. CDR3 length: 17 amino acids. Germline assignment: CDR1 LGHNA and CDR2 YNFKEQ. V was clipped by 1 base and J by 1 base; unmatched bases: 5. The chain carries TRBV4-2 and TRBJ2-2; the match to TRBD2 covers 8 bases. Material: memory CD4+ T cells sorted from blood. Subset here: CD45RA-negative fraction. The receptor's source is a man between 25 and 39 years old in good health. CDR3 nucleotide sequence: TGTGCCAGCAGCCAAGGCTACAGCGGGAGGAACACCGGGGAGCTGTTTTTT. Its protein is CASSQGYSGRNTGELFF.